The 18 T cell receptor beta chains below all came from one sample that was sequenced in a study of molecular identifiers for immune sequencing clone quantification. One entry per CDR3 protein results from TCRdb running MiXCR on the PCR reads. Of about 640,000 distinct CDR3 sequences listed, 15% to 20% are singletons. The specimen sequenced was naive CD8+ T cells from blood, with Jurkat cell RNA spiked in. Subset meaning: FACS-sorted CD8+CD4-CCR7+CD45RA+ naive T cells. Receptor source: a human donor in good health. Some libraries in this study had Jurkat cell RNA spiked in.

Remarks on this clonotype: An end of the junction does not agree with germline; a read error may underlie this. This chain joins TRBV7-9 and TRBJ2-5, with D possibly TRBD2 on 5 matching bases. Germline loops: CDR1 SEHNR, CDR2 FQNEAQ (reference sequence). This CDR3 spans 14 amino acids. The CDR3 nucleotides are TGTGCCAGCAGCTTACTCGGCGGGCAGGAGACCCTGTACTTC. This encodes CASSLLGGQETLYF.

V gene TRBV13 combines with J gene TRBJ2-3, with D perhaps assigned TRBD1 or TRBD2 (5 bases each). Deletions cut 2 bases from V and 4 bases from J, with 16 bases between. CDR1 and CDR2 (germline): PRHDT, FYEKMQ (reference sequence). CDR3 length equals 16 residues. The CDR3 DNA is TGTGCCAGCAGCTTATGGGTGGGGGAAGCTGCAGATACGCAGTATTTT. Protein: CASSLWVGEAADTQYF.

The chain employs TRBV27 and TRBJ1-4, with a tentative D call TRBD1 (6 bases). Deletions cut 5 bases from V and 5 bases from J, with 18 bases between. The CDR3 loop spans 16 amino acids. The V gene's germline CDR1 is MNHEY and CDR2 SMNVEV (reference sequence). The CDR3 loop reads CASSPHRGQRNEKLFF. CDR3 bases: TGTGCCAGCAGTCCGCACAGAGGACAGAGGAATGAAAAACTGTTTTTT.

This clonotype has ten or more counts. The CDR3 region is CASTPGGSYNSPLHF. In nucleotides, the CDR3 is TGTGCCAGCACCCCCGGGGGCTCCTATAATTCACCCCTCCACTTT. The chain carries TRBV28 and TRBJ1-6, with D maybe TRBD1 (5 bases). The germline V and J ends were trimmed by 7 bases and 0 bases, with 10 bases remaining between them. This CDR3 is 15 amino acids long. CDR1 and CDR2 from the germline V gene are MDHEN and SYDVKM. Using reference TRBV28 and TRBJ1-6 for the parts outside the CDR3, the full variable domain is DVKVTQSSRYLVKRTGEKVFLECVQDMDHENMFWYRQDPGLGLRLIYFSYDVKMKEKGDIPEGYSVSREKKERFSLILESASTNQTSMYLCASTPGGSYNSPLHFGNGTRLTVT.

This clonotype has more than one count but fewer than ten. J is TRBJ2-1 and V is TRBV4-3, with a tentative D call TRBD1 (6 bases). Trimming stripped 0 bases from V and 1 base from J, with 10 bases between. CDR3 size: 16 residues. CDR1 LGHNA and CDR2 YSLEER come from the germline V gene. The CDR3 DNA reads as TGCGCCAGCAGCCAAGATAAGCAGGGGTCCTACAATGAGCAGTTCTTC. Its translation is CASSQDKQGSYNEQFF.

This clonotype was observed many times. The rearrangement joins TRBV4-3 to TRBJ2-7; 7 bases are shared with TRBD1. This CDR3 has 15 amino acids. Germline values: CDR1 LGHNA, CDR2 YSLEER. J was trimmed by 2 bases and V by 0 bases; bases with no gene match: 4. The CDR3 loop reads CASSQEWQGAYEQYF. The CDR3 region has the DNA TGCGCCAGCAGCCAAGAATGGCAGGGGGCCTACGAGCAGTACTTC.

This clonotype was seen many times. This chain links TRBV19 with TRBJ2-5, with unresolved D. The germline gives CDR1 LNHDA, CDR2 SQIVND (reference sequence). Trimming removed 5 bases at V and 0 bases at J, with 16 bases between. The CDR3 totals 16 residues. The chain's CDR3 is CASSPRNTEYQETQYF. CDR3 sequence (DNA): TGTGCCAGTAGTCCCCGTAATACGGAGTACCAAGAGACCCAGTACTTC.

V usage is TRBV5-6 and J usage is TRBJ2-7; D is tentatively TRBD1 or TRBD2 (5 bases each). The germline gives CDR1 SGHDT, CDR2 YYEEEE. The V gene lost 4 bases and the J gene lost 6 bases, with 11 bases spanning the gap. The CDR3 is 12 residues long. CDR3 residues: CASSPGATEQYF. The DNA for the CDR3 is TGTGCCAGCAGCCCCGGGGCTACCGAGCAGTACTTC. The full variable domain, rest sourced from reference TRBV5-6 and TRBJ2-7, is DAGVTQSPTHLIKTRGQQVTLRCSPKSGHDTVSWYQQALGQGPQFIFQYYEEEERQRGNFPDRFSGHQFPNYSSELNVNALLLGDSALYLCASSPGATEQYFGPGTRLTVT.

This clonotype was observed a few times. The V and J genes are TRBV6-2 or TRBV6-3 and TRBJ1-1; D remains ambiguous. Germline CDR1 is MNHEY and CDR2 is SVGEGT. Deletions cut 4 bases from V and 2 bases from J, with 14 bases between. The CDR3 sequence is 15 residues long. The CDR3 spells CASSSLQAENTEAFF. The DNA for the CDR3 is TGTGCCAGCAGTTCTCTTCAGGCCGAAAACACTGAAGCTTTCTTT.

The table lists this clonotype with many counts. The CDR3 sequence: CASSLLTNYGYTF. The CDR3 DNA follows: TGTGCCAGCAGTTTACTAACTAACTATGGCTACACCTTC. J is TRBJ1-2 and V is TRBV28; D remains ambiguous. Germline assignment: CDR1 MDHEN and CDR2 SYDVKM. This CDR3 is 13 amino acids long. Trimming removed 2 bases from V and 0 bases from J, with 4 bases in between.

The table lists this clonotype with many counts. V gene TRBV7-9 combines with J gene TRBJ2-5; D is uncertain. Germline CDR1 is SEHNR and CDR2 is FQNEAQ (reference sequence). The CDR3 is 13 amino acids. Trimming took 1 base from V and 1 from J, leaving 4 bases between them. The CDR3 DNA reads as TGTGCCAGCAGCTTAGGGACCCAAGAGACCCAGTACTTC. Translating it yields CASSLGTQETQYF.

This clonotype was recorded many times. CDR3 sequence reads: CSVERNADTVYGYTF. CDR3 bases: TGCAGCGTTGAAAGAAATGCGGACACAGTATATGGCTACACCTTC. This chain links TRBV29-1 with TRBJ1-2, with a weak D call TRBD1 (5 bases). Per germline, CDR1 SQVTM and CDR2 ANQGSEA. The CDR3 extends over 15 amino acids. The V end lost 2 bases, the J end lost 5 bases, and 18 bases lay between the germline ends.

The table lists this clonotype with many counts. The chain uses TRBV6-1 and TRBJ2-7; 9 positions match TRBD2. The CDR3 extends over 17 amino acids. V gave up 2 bases and J gave up 7 bases; unmatched junction bases: 15. Germline V gene sequence: CDR1 MNHNS, CDR2 SASEGT. The CDR3 spells CASSESSGGIPKWEQYF. Here the CDR3 DNA reads TGTGCCAGCAGTGAAAGTAGCGGGGGCATCCCGAAGTGGGAGCAGTACTTC.

About this clonotype itself: One base away lies a much larger clone, so this may be a sequencing read error. The V and J genes are TRBV7-9 and TRBJ1-2; D may be TRBD1 (5 bases). CDR3 length: 14 amino acids. Trimming pared 5 bases from V and 7 bases from J, leaving 17 bases between. Germline V gene lookup returns CDR1 SEHNR and CDR2 FQNEAQ (reference sequence). The DNA for the CDR3 is TGTGCCAGCAGCCCCACCGGGGGAGGGACTGGCTACACCTTC. It codes for CASSPTGGGTGYTF. Together with reference TRBV7-9 and TRBJ1-2, the CDR3 gives the full variable domain: DTGVSQNPRHKITKRGQNVTFRCDPISEHNRLYWYRQTLGQGPEFLTYFQNEAQLEKSRLLSDRFSAERPKGSFSTLEIQRTEQGDSAMYLCASSPTGGGTGYTFGSGTRLTVV.

This clonotype was counted ten times or more. The chain combines TRBV27 with TRBJ2-7, with a tentative D call TRBD1 (5 bases). The germline CDR1 and CDR2 sequences are MNHEY and SMNVEV (reference sequence). The CDR3 contains 13 residues. Deletions cut 5 bases from V and 3 bases from J, with 11 bases between. The CDR3 DNA is TGTGCCAGCAGTGCCCGACAGCACTACGAGCAGTACTTC. It codes for CASSARQHYEQYF.

This chain joins TRBV7-9 and TRBJ1-2; tentative D call: TRBD1 (6 bases). V was clipped by 5 bases and J by 0 bases, with 16 bases between them. The germline V gene encodes CDR1 SEHNR and CDR2 FQNEAQ (reference sequence). The CDR3 runs to 16 residues. CDR3 sequence: CASSRLTGPANYGYTF. CDR3 nucleotides: TGTGCCAGCAGCCGGCTGACAGGCCCCGCTAACTATGGCTACACCTTC.

This clonotype was seen many times. The chain carries TRBV6-2 or TRBV6-3 and TRBJ1-1; D possibly corresponds to TRBD1 (5 bases). The CDR3 extends over 17 amino acids. CDR1 is MNHEY, CDR2 SVGEGT, per germline. V lost 8 bases and J lost 0, with 22 bases in between. The CDR3 DNA reads as TGTGCCAGCCAGAACGGGGCCGGGGAGTGGGTGAACACTGAAGCTTTCTTT. Translation gives CASQNGAGEWVNTEAFF.

This clonotype was picked up many times. The chain employs TRBV29-1 and TRBJ1-1; 8 bases map to TRBD1. This CDR3 has 11 residues. With V trimmed by 4 bases and J by 7 bases, 2 bases remained unmatched. From germline, CDR1 is SQVTM and CDR2 ANQGSEA. The CDR3 sequence is CSVAQGVEAFF. CDR3 sequence (DNA): TGCAGCGTTGCACAGGGGGTTGAAGCTTTCTTT.